Listed below are T cell receptor beta chains from one sample, sequenced in a study of cytotoxic CD8 clonotypes in ibrutinib-treated CLL. Only in-frame clones appear in the TCRdb table, and some are missing; sequencing was by immunoSEQ multiplex PCR. Among a few hundred thousand clones listed, over 60% were seen once. The specimen was PBMCs, collected after 36 months of ibrutinib treatment. Receptors were obtained from a human donor with chronic lymphocytic leukemia. The CDR3 runs from the conserved cysteine through the conserved F or W. D genes are given only for firm matches. The listing skips clone size in some rows; elsewhere it reads once, few, many or a size class.

clone_size	v_call	j_call	d_call	cdr3_aa	cdr3_nt
-	TRBV9	TRBJ2-7	-	CASSVSGRSYEQYF	TGTGCCAGCAGCGTAAGCGGTCGATCCTACGAGCAGTACTTC
few	TRBV28	TRBJ2-7	-	CASSPDSYEQYF	TGTGCCAGCAGTCCGGACAGCTACGAGCAGTACTTC
-	TRBV5-1	TRBJ2-1	-	CASSLGDYRDEQFF	TGCGCCAGCAGCTTGGGAGATTATAGGGATGAGCAGTTCTTC
-	TRBV27	TRBJ2-4	-	CASSLPRGNIQYF	TGTGCCAGCAGTTTACCCCGGGGGAACATTCAGTACTTC
-	TRBV10-3	TRBJ2-5	TRBD2	CASGTSGQETQYF	TGTGCCAGCGGGACTAGCGGGCAAGAGACCCAGTACTTC
-	TRBV6-5	TRBJ2-1	TRBD1	CATTGSGQGYNEQFF	TGTGCCACCACCGGGTCGGGACAGGGTTACAATGAGCAGTTCTTC
-	TRBV19	TRBJ2-5	TRBD2	CASSLAGVETQYF	TGTGCCAGTAGTCTAGCGGGAGTGGAGACCCAGTACTTC
-	TRBV4-1	TRBJ2-1	-	CASSPKSGGYNEQFF	TGCGCCAGCAGCCCCAAGTCTGGGGGATACAATGAGCAGTTCTTC
-	TRBV14	TRBJ2-3	TRBD2	CASSQEGTSPDTQYF	TGTGCCAGCAGCCAAGAGGGGACTAGCCCGGATACGCAGTATTTT
-	TRBV12-5	TRBJ1-3	-	CASGLVPPGRSGNTIYF	TGTGCTAGTGGTTTGGTACCCCCAGGGCGCTCTGGAAACACCATATATTTT
-	TRBV29-1	TRBJ1-1	TRBD1	CSVEEDRAWAFF	TGCAGCGTTGAAGAAGACAGGGCTTGGGCTTTCTTT
-	TRBV9	TRBJ1-2	-	CASSVDRDWGYTF	TGTGCCAGCAGCGTAGACAGGGACTGGGGCTACACCTTC
-	TRBV7-3	TRBJ2-1	TRBD2	CASSHAHRGGRLGEQFF	TGTGCCAGCAGCCACGCACATCGGGGGGGCCGGCTTGGTGAGCAGTTCTTC
-	TRBV2	TRBJ1-4	TRBD1	CASREGTGIEKLFF	TGTGCCAGCAGGGAGGGGACAGGGATTGAAAAACTGTTTTTT
-	TRBV2	TRBJ1-2	-	CASSFGVGSYGYTF	TGTGCCAGCAGTTTCGGGGTTGGAAGCTATGGCTACACCTTC
-	TRBV18	TRBJ2-6	-	CASSPTGRPPGANVLTF	TGTGCCAGCTCACCTACAGGGAGGCCCCCAGGGGCCAACGTCCTGACTTTC
-	TRBV13	TRBJ2-4	-	CASSLMVSLAKNIQYF	TGTGCCAGCAGCTTGATGGTCAGCCTAGCCAAAAACATTCAGTACTTC
-	TRBV6-1	TRBJ2-5	-	CASSEVARGPAGETQYF	TGTGCCAGCAGTGAAGTGGCACGAGGGCCTGCGGGAGAGACCCAGTACTTC
few	TRBV4-1	TRBJ1-2	TRBD1	CASSQEGTGLWFYGYTF	TGCGCCAGCAGCCAAGAGGGGACAGGACTTTGGTTCTATGGCTACACCTTC
-	TRBV7-9	TRBJ2-5	-	CASSPPTARETQYF	TGTGCCAGCAGCCCCCCGACAGCCCGGGAGACCCAGTACTTC
few	TRBV6-5	TRBJ2-5	TRBD1	CASGGTGGMSQYF	TGTGCCAGCGGAGGGACAGGGGGGATGTCCCAGTACTTC
-	TRBV5-1	TRBJ1-1	TRBD1	CASSLRQGGTEAFF	TGCGCCAGCAGCTTGAGACAGGGGGGCACTGAAGCTTTCTTT
-	TRBV11-2	TRBJ2-3	TRBD2	CASSLVKPSGRRTDTQYF	TGTGCCAGCAGCTTAGTTAAACCTAGCGGGAGGCGGACAGATACGCAGTATTTT
-	TRBV2	TRBJ2-1	-	CASSRQGGEQFF	TGTGCCAGCAGTCGCCAGGGTGGTGAGCAGTTCTTC
-	TRBV5-1	TRBJ2-7	-	CASSPGSRLADSSYEQYF	TGCGCCAGCAGCCCTGGTTCCCGTCTAGCGGACAGCTCCTACGAGCAGTACTTC
-	TRBV18	TRBJ2-1	-	CASSPGGGYNEQFF	TGTGCCAGCTCCCCAGGGGGGGGATACAATGAGCAGTTCTTC
-	TRBV19	TRBJ1-4	TRBD1	CASSIGTGNEKLFF	TGTGCCAGTAGTATCGGGACAGGGAATGAAAAACTGTTTTTT
-	TRBV5-1	TRBJ2-7	TRBD2	CASSPPSGSSYEQYF	TGCGCCAGCAGCCCCCCCAGCGGGAGCTCCTACGAGCAGTACTTC
few	TRBV30	TRBJ1-5	-	CAWSRKGNQPQHF	TGTGCCTGGAGTAGGAAGGGCAATCAGCCCCAGCATTTT
-	TRBV5-6	TRBJ2-1	-	CASSGLGNEQFF	TGTGCCAGCAGCGGCTTAGGCAATGAGCAGTTCTTC
-	TRBV29-1	TRBJ2-1	TRBD2	CSGGLVDEQFF	TGCAGCGGGGGACTAGTCGATGAGCAGTTCTTC
-	TRBV10-3	TRBJ2-7	TRBD1	CATNRGRSYEQYF	TGTGCCACCAACAGGGGGCGATCCTACGAGCAGTACTTC
-	TRBV5-1	TRBJ1-1	-	CASSLVGGEAFF	TGCGCCAGCAGCTTGGTGGGAGGGGAAGCTTTCTTT
-	TRBV4-1	TRBJ2-5	TRBD2	CASSQGLAGGQETQYF	TGCGCCAGCAGCCAGGGACTAGCGGGGGGTCAAGAGACCCAGTACTTC
-	TRBV5-1	TRBJ2-3	-	CASSLAPGGQDTQYF	TGCGCCAGCAGCTTGGCCCCTGGGGGACAAGATACGCAGTATTTT
-	TRBV29-1	TRBJ2-7	TRBD2	CSVVTSGRYEQYF	TGCAGCGTTGTTACTAGCGGGAGGTACGAGCAGTACTTC
-	TRBV5-6	TRBJ2-7	-	CASSFGPASYEQYF	TGTGCCAGCAGCTTCGGTCCCGCCAGCTACGAGCAGTACTTC
-	TRBV9	TRBJ2-5	-	CASSDRKTQYF	TGTGCCAGCAGCGATAGGAAGACCCAGTACTTC
few	TRBV18	TRBJ1-2	-	CASSPQTGSYGYTF	TGTGCCAGCTCACCACAGACAGGCAGCTATGGCTACACCTTC
-	TRBV29-1	TRBJ1-1	TRBD1	CSVGDRVNTEAFF	TGCAGCGTTGGAGACAGGGTGAACACTGAAGCTTTCTTT
-	TRBV6-1	TRBJ2-7	-	CASSETGRRVGYEEQYF	TGTGCCAGCAGTGAAACAGGCAGGCGGGTTGGCTACGAGGAGCAGTACTTC
-	TRBV2	TRBJ2-3	-	CASSVEGDTQYF	TGTGCCAGCAGTGTGGAAGGAGATACGCAGTATTTT
-	TRBV7-3	TRBJ2-7	-	CASSLTRDYEQYF	TGTGCCAGCAGCTTAACCCGGGACTACGAGCAGTACTTC
few	TRBV6-5	TRBJ1-1	-	CASRTRDTEAFF	TGTGCCAGCAGAACACGGGACACTGAAGCTTTCTTT
-	TRBV9	TRBJ2-3	-	CASGANTSPTDTQYF	TGTGCCAGCGGCGCAAATACCAGCCCCACAGATACGCAGTATTTT
-	TRBV10-3	TRBJ1-2	-	CAISEADGYGYTF	TGTGCCATCAGTGAGGCGGACGGATATGGCTACACCTTC